These T cell receptor beta chains were read from a single sample in a study of blood T cell repertoires in COVID-19. Method: immunoSEQ multiplex PCR; TCRdb's copy keeps in-frame clones and lacks some. This sample carries 160,000 or so clones, about nine tenths of them seen once, and the ten largest clones take 15% to 20%. Sequences were obtained from peripheral blood. The receptors shown here come from a man aged 55 to 70 with active or convalescent COVID-19. Both conserved end residues are part of each CDR3. Each record gives: D gene, V gene, clone size, J gene, CDR3 protein, CDR3 DNA. D genes are given only for firm matches. The size field is filled for only some rows; it gives once, few, many or a size class.

d_gene: TRBD1
v_gene: TRBV28
abundance: -
j_gene: TRBJ2-2
CDR3aa: CASSSPDRGRGELFF
CDR3nt: TGTGCCAGCAGCTCGCCGGACAGGGGTCGGGGGGAGCTGTTTTTT

d_gene: TRBD1
v_gene: TRBV19
abundance: -
j_gene: TRBJ1-5
CDR3aa: CASSILQGNQPQHF
CDR3nt: TGTGCCAGTAGTATCTTACAGGGGAATCAGCCCCAGCATTTT

d_gene: TRBD1
v_gene: TRBV2
abundance: -
j_gene: TRBJ2-7
CDR3aa: CASSEGTGFSYEQYF
CDR3nt: TGTGCCAGCAGTGAAGGGACAGGCTTCTCCTACGAGCAGTACTTC

d_gene: TRBD1
v_gene: TRBV6-4
abundance: few
j_gene: TRBJ1-1
CDR3aa: CASKRDRMNTEAFF
CDR3nt: TGTGCCAGCAAACGGGACAGAATGAACACTGAAGCTTTCTTT

d_gene: -
v_gene: TRBV27
abundance: -
j_gene: TRBJ2-7
CDR3aa: CASSSGVYEQYF
CDR3nt: TGTGCCAGCAGTTCGGGGGTCTACGAGCAGTACTTC

d_gene: TRBD1
v_gene: TRBV5-4
abundance: -
j_gene: TRBJ1-2
CDR3aa: CASSYRQGIRYGYTF
CDR3nt: TGTGCCAGCAGCTACCGACAGGGGATCCGTTATGGCTACACCTTC

d_gene: -
v_gene: TRBV6-5
abundance: once
j_gene: TRBJ2-4
CDR3aa: CASSYSGPKAKNIQYF
CDR3nt: TGTGCCAGCAGTTACTCGGGCCCAAAAGCCAAAAACATTCAGTACTTC

d_gene: TRBD2
v_gene: TRBV3-1/TRBV3-2
abundance: -
j_gene: TRBJ2-7
CDR3aa: CASSPGLAEGAYEQYF
CDR3nt: TGTGCCAGCAGCCCGGGACTAGCGGAGGGGGCCTACGAGCAGTACTTC

d_gene: TRBD2
v_gene: TRBV11-2
abundance: -
j_gene: TRBJ2-5
CDR3aa: CASSEGTSGGASETQYF
CDR3nt: TGTGCCAGCAGCGAGGGGACTAGCGGGGGGGCCAGTGAGACCCAGTACTTC

d_gene: TRBD1
v_gene: TRBV19
abundance: -
j_gene: TRBJ1-3
CDR3aa: CASIPRGRNTIYF
CDR3nt: TGTGCCAGTATTCCCAGGGGGCGTAACACCATATATTTT

d_gene: -
v_gene: TRBV6-1
abundance: -
j_gene: TRBJ1-2
CDR3aa: CASSEAPLANYGYTF
CDR3nt: TGTGCCAGCAGTGAAGCGCCGTTAGCTAACTATGGCTACACCTTC

d_gene: TRBD1
v_gene: TRBV7-2
abundance: -
j_gene: TRBJ1-5
CDR3aa: CASSDRGSGNQPQHF
CDR3nt: TGTGCCAGCAGTGACAGGGGGTCTGGCAATCAGCCCCAGCATTTT

d_gene: -
v_gene: TRBV25-1
abundance: -
j_gene: TRBJ1-6
CDR3aa: CASSEDSSYNSPLHF
CDR3nt: TGTGCCAGCAGTGAAGACAGCTCCTATAATTCACCCCTCCACTTT

d_gene: TRBD2
v_gene: TRBV7-2
abundance: -
j_gene: TRBJ2-4
CDR3aa: CASSLAGRLGKNIQYF
CDR3nt: TGTGCCAGCAGCTTAGCCGGGAGGTTGGGCAAAAACATTCAGTACTTC

d_gene: -
v_gene: TRBV4-1
abundance: -
j_gene: TRBJ1-2
CDR3aa: CASSGGTPLHRGYTF
CDR3nt: TGCGCCAGCAGCGGAGGGACCCCTCTACATCGGGGCTACACCTTC